What follows are 4 T cell receptor beta chains derived from one specimen sequenced in a study of T cell changes during pregnancy in multiple sclerosis. TCRdb keeps only in-frame clones here, not all; method: immunoSEQ multiplex PCR. Found here are tens of thousands of clones, more than 85% of them singletons; the top ten hold roughly 5%. The sequenced sample was CD8+ T cells from peripheral blood mononuclear cells, obtained before pregnancy. Receptors originate from a female donor with multiple sclerosis, enrolled in a pregnancy study.

The chain joins TRBV15 to TRBJ2-1; 7 bases are a match to TRBD2. The CDR3 extends over 16 amino acids. Germline lookup yields CDR1 LNHNV and CDR2 YYDKDF (reference sequence). J was trimmed by 5 bases and V by 0 bases; bases with no gene match: 7. The CDR3 is CATSRDLGLGNNEQFF. For the CDR3, the DNA is TGTGCCACCAGCAGAGATCTCGGACTAGGGAACAATGAGCAGTTCTTC. The full variable domain, in which reference TRBV15 and TRBJ2-1 provide the parts outside the CDR3, is DAMVIQNPRYQVTQFGKPVTLSCSQTLNHNVMYWYQQKSSQAPKLLFHYYDKDFNNEADTPDNFQSRRPNTSFCFLDIRSPGLGDTAMYLCATSRDLGLGNNEQFFGPGTRLTVL.

The rearrangement joins TRBV6-5 to TRBJ1-1; weak D call: TRBD1 (5 bases). The V and J ends lost 0 bases and 2 bases respectively, with 10 bases between them. Germline V CDR1 and CDR2: MNHEY, SVGAGI. The CDR3 is 15 residues long. CDR3 loop: CASSYSPGPNTEAFF. The DNA for the CDR3 is TGTGCCAGCAGTTACTCGCCAGGGCCAAACACTGAAGCTTTCTTT.

This clone was detected only a few times. V and J are TRBV2 and TRBJ1-5; 11 bases are shared with TRBD1. The V gene's germline CDR1 is SNHLY and CDR2 FYNNEI. The J segment lost 6 bases and the V segment lost 3 bases, leaving 4 bases of the junction unmatched. The CDR3 length is 15 residues. The CDR3 DNA is TGTGCCAGCAGTGACGGGACAGGGGGTCTTCAGCCCCAGCATTTT. This gives the protein CASSDGTGGLQPQHF.

This chain uses TRBV2 with TRBJ1-3; no clear D. This CDR3 has 15 amino acids. V was trimmed by 7 bases and J by 2 bases, leaving 15 bases between them. CDR1 and CDR2 (germline): SNHLY, FYNNEI. CDR3: CASTQSPGTGNTIYF. The CDR3 DNA reads as TGTGCCAGCACTCAAAGCCCGGGAACTGGAAACACCATATATTTT.